This TCR beta chain was observed in a study of blood T cell repertoires in COVID-19. Study as a whole: In each case, the material was cDNA or gDNA derived from T cells, B-cell-depleted T cells, or PBMCs.

TCRdb's table, derived via immunoSEQ multiplex PCR, lists solely in-frame clones and lacks some. The repertoire consists of approximately 46,000 clones, with about 82% occurring once and the leading ten covering roughly 14%. The receptor's source is a human donor in a cohort sampled during active COVID-19. Sequencing used peripheral blood.

CDR3 sequence (DNA): TGCGCCAGCAGCCAGATCCGGGGCACCGGGGAGCTGTTTTTT. This encodes CASSQIRGTGELFF. The chain has TRBV5-1 and TRBJ2-2; tentatively, D is TRBD2 (5 bases). This CDR3 spans 14 amino acids. V was pared by 4 bases and J by 4 bases, with 11 bases between. Looked up from germline, CDR1 is SGHRS and CDR2 is YFSETQ.